This T cell receptor (beta chain) was identified in a study of cytotoxic CD8 clonotypes in ibrutinib-treated CLL. Study overall: Samples had a mean of approximately 240,000 productive templates and about 93,000 productive rearrangements. Whole-study results and caveats: Contraction or stability on treatment was seen for public clonotypes, which were uncommon.

With regard to this clone: What it recognizes is unknown.

Profiled with immunoSEQ multiplex PCR; TCRdb holds only in-frame clones, not every one. The sample carries roughly 63,000 clones, roughly 59% recorded once. This CDR3 is built from 16 residues. Per germline, CDR1 SQVTM and CDR2 ANQGSEA. The V segment lost 7 bases and the J segment 14 bases; nucleotides outside the gene matches: 22. V is TRBV29-1 and J is TRBJ1-4; 10 nucleotides match TRBD1. Here the sequenced sample was PBMCs, taken after 12 months of ibrutinib treatment. The source is a human donor with chronic lymphocytic leukemia. CDR3 DNA: TGCAGCGCCCTCGGGACAGGGGCGATGGGCCTGAAAGATCTGTTTTTT. It yields the protein CSALGTGAMGLKDLFF.